This T cell receptor (beta chain) was captured in a study of T cell clonotyping in hematopoietic cell transplantation (dated by TCRdb to the early 2020s). Notes on the research overall: Recipient blood was collected about 28 days before transplant and at days 30, 100 and 180 after transplant. A total of approximately 130 blood samples were gathered in the study from a few dozen consecutive transplant recipients along with their related donors. Recruitment of patients ran from September 2015 to early 2017, and follow-up continued until late 2020 or until death. Study-wide findings and limitations: Donor and pretransplant recipient Inverse Simpson Index values predicted broader posttransplant TCR repertoire diversity. A decrease in recipient TCR diversity was observed after transplant, and a progressive increase in pathologically expanded clonotypes was seen from day 30 to day 180. Overlap with donor repertoires was found for only a small fraction of recipient repertoires, with over 97% found to appear de novo at the given depth. The sample size was limited and the cells went unsorted, which meant the CD4 and CD8 repertoire contributions could not be told apart.

Note on this clone: The antigen it binds to is not known. No base qualities exist here, and no much larger clone lies one base off it.

Nuclei Lysis Solution was used to extract genomic DNA from fresh or cryopreserved unfractionated peripheral blood mononuclear cells. TCR beta CDR3 regions were amplified from genomic DNA with the immunoSEQ assay, a bias-controlled multiplex PCR using V- and J-specific primers. In a second PCR step, the CDR3 amplicons were tagged with a proprietary barcode plus Illumina adapter sequences. An Illumina MiSeq instrument was used for sequencing of the CDR3 libraries. In the paper's pipeline: Export and quality control were performed with immunoSEQ Analyzer 3.0, and downstream analyses were performed with R Bioconductor and Immunarch. Only productive rearrangements in the normalized downsampled data set were used to calculate repertoire metrics. Pathologically expanded clonotypes were defined as those larger than 5 templates in the normalized cohort. The Inverse Simpson Index was used to measure repertoire diversity. CMV-specificity analyses were carried out on the non-normalized data set to capture all clonotypes. As stored in TCRdb, this immuneACCESS dataset retains in-frame rearrangements with V and J assigned. A fraction of the clones does not appear; measured against another copy, unresolved V genes explain less than half of the discrepancy, and the remainder lacks a known reason. That table furnishes V, J and clone size, whereas the DNA furnished D and trimming. This sample is represented by roughly 13,000 clones; 62% of them were singletons. Around a tenth of the sample belongs to the ten largest clones.

The trim is 1 base for V and 6 bases for J, with a gap of 10 bases between the germline ends. CDR1 and CDR2, looked up from the germline V gene, are SGHTA and FQGNSA. The CDR3 spans 13 residues, from the cysteine through the phenylalanine. The read is trimmed to its CDR3 DNA, 39 bases read in frame from base 1. The sequence derives from a human donor who either received an allogeneic hematopoietic cell transplant for a myeloid malignancy or was a related donor (not recorded which). Some clones in this sample may be carry-over from other donors' samples. This chain is built from TRBV7-2 and TRBJ2-7; the D gene identity is not certain. Specimen: PBMCs. This receptor has the CDR3 CASSLGPFSEQYF. The sequence in DNA is TGTGCCAGCAGCTTAGGTCCCTTCAGCGAGCAGTACTTC.